One and the same sample provided the 9 T cell receptor beta chains below, sequenced in a study of blood T cell repertoires in COVID-19. The assay was immunoSEQ multiplex PCR, and TCRdb's table has in-frame clones only and misses some. The sample yields about 250,000 clones, approximately 82% seen once. Sequencing used peripheral blood. These TCRs come from a man at least 80 years old with acute or convalescent COVID-19.

In this sample, this clone turned up a few times. The CDR3 loop is CASSQTKTGLPNEKLFF. The CDR3 region has the DNA TGTGCCAGCAGCCAAACTAAGACAGGGTTGCCTAATGAAAAACTGTTTTTT. The chain links TRBV3-1 (or the pseudogene TRBV3-2) to TRBJ1-4, with 7 bases matching TRBD1. The CDR3 loop spans 17 amino acids. The trim removed 2 bases at V and 3 bases at J, leaving 9 bases unmatched. The germline V gene encodes CDR1 LGHDT and CDR2 YNNKEL (reference sequence).

V usage is TRBV28 and J usage is TRBJ1-2; D uncertain. Germline CDR1 and CDR2: MDHEN and SYDVKM. Trimming stripped 4 bases from V and 0 bases from J, with 9 bases between. The CDR3 is 14 amino acids. The CDR3 protein is CASSSDTPNYGYTF. The CDR3 DNA is TGTGCCAGCAGTTCCGACACTCCTAACTATGGCTACACCTTC.

Here the CDR3 DNA reads TGTGCCAGCAGTGAAGCTAGCGGGAGGAATGAGCAGTTCTTC. Its translation: CASSEASGRNEQFF. This chain joins TRBV2 and TRBJ2-1; 10 nucleotides align to TRBD2. This CDR3 comprises 14 residues. In germline, CDR1 is SNHLY, CDR2 FYNNEI. V shed 0 bases, J shed 7 bases, and the junction held 0 bases outside the gene matches.

The J gene is TRBJ2-1, the V gene TRBV15, with 12 nucleotides matching TRBD2. This CDR3 is 16 amino acids long. J lost 8 bases, V lost 8 bases, and 13 bases had no gene match. Germline CDR1 LNHNV, CDR2 YYDKDF (reference sequence). CDR3: CATANALAGGRDEQFF. As DNA, the CDR3 is TGTGCCACCGCCAACGCCCTAGCGGGAGGGCGCGATGAGCAGTTCTTC.

This rearrangement joins TRBV6-5 to TRBJ1-2; D gene ambiguous. Germline V lookup: CDR1 MNHEY, CDR2 SVGAGI. V was shortened by 2 bases and J by 1 base, with 8 bases between the two germline ends. The length of the CDR3 is 14 residues. The CDR3 region is CASSYMRNNYGYTF. The CDR3 DNA is TGTGCCAGCAGTTACATGAGAAATAACTATGGCTACACCTTC.

The chain has TRBV24-1 and TRBJ1-1, with TRBD1 matching 8 bases. The germline CDR1 and CDR2 sequences are KGHDR and SFDVKD. The CDR3 runs 14 residues. The V segment lost 6 bases and the J segment 6 bases; nucleotides outside the gene matches: 8. The CDR3 nucleotides read TGTGCCACCAGTCCAGGGGGCGCAGAGGCTGAAGCTTTCTTT. Translating gives CATSPGGAEAEAFF.

This clone turned up a few times. The rearrangement links TRBV28 to TRBJ1-5; 8 positions match TRBD1. Germline V CDR1 and CDR2: MDHEN, SYDVKM. The CDR3 consists of 15 residues. J gave up 4 bases and V 3 bases, and 5 bases lay outside the gene matches. Here the CDR3 DNA reads TGTGCCAGCAGTTTTAGGGACAGGCCGAATCAGCCCCAGCATTTT. Encoded protein: CASSFRDRPNQPQHF.

In its sample, this clone was seen once. The chain joins TRBV9 to TRBJ2-5; tentatively, D is TRBD2 (5 bases). Trimming pared 3 bases from V and 13 bases from J, leaving 16 bases between. This CDR3 comprises 12 residues. From germline, CDR1 is SGDLS and CDR2 YYNGEE. CDR3 nucleotides: TGTGCCAGCAGCGCCGGCGGACTGGCGAGGTACTTC. It translates to CASSAGGLARYF.

The chain carries TRBV7-9 and TRBJ2-6, with a tentative D call TRBD1 (5 bases). Per germline, CDR1 SEHNR and CDR2 FQNEAQ (reference sequence). V was cut by 1 base and J by 4 bases, with 14 bases left in between. The CDR3 has 17 amino acids. CDR3 residues: CASSLGGLAIGANVLTF. In DNA form, the CDR3 reads TGTGCCAGCAGCTTAGGGGGCTTGGCCATCGGGGCCAACGTCCTGACTTTC.